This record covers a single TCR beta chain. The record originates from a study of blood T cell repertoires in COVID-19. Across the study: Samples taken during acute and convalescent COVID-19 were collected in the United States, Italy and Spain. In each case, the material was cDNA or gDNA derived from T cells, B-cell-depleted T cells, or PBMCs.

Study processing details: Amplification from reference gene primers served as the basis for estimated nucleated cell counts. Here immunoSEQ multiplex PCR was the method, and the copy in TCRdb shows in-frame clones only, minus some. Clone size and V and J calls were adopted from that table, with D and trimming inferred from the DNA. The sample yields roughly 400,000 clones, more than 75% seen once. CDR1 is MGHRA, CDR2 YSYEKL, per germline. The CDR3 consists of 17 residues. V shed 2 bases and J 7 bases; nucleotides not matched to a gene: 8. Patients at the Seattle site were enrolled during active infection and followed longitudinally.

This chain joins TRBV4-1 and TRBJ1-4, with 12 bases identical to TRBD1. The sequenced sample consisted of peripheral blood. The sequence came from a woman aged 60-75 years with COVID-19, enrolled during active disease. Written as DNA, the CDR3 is TGCGCCAGCAGCCAACGGACCCCGGGACAGGGGGCTGAAAAACTGTTTTTT. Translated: CASSQRTPGQGAEKLFF.